These 22 T cell receptor beta chains originate from one sample sequenced in a study of T cell changes during pregnancy in multiple sclerosis. Sequencing was performed with immunoSEQ multiplex PCR; in TCRdb, only in-frame clones are kept and a portion is missing. The table has fewer than 50,000 clones, around 94% seen once. Sequences were derived from CD4+ T cells from peripheral blood mononuclear cells, sampled in the third trimester of pregnancy. The receptors originated from a female donor with multiple sclerosis, enrolled in a pregnancy study.

J is TRBJ1-6 and V is TRBV11-2; tentatively, D is TRBD1 (6 bases). Germline V gives CDR1 SGHAT, CDR2 FQNNGV. Trimming stripped 1 base from V and 7 bases from J, with 23 bases between. The CDR3 has 19 residues. CDR3 sequence reads: CASSLGTETLQTRNSPLHF. The CDR3 DNA is TGTGCCAGCAGCTTAGGGACAGAGACACTCCAGACCCGAAATTCACCCCTCCACTTT.

CDR3 protein: CASSYRRTNTEAFF. Written as DNA, the CDR3 is TGTGCCAGCAGTTACAGGAGGACGAACACTGAAGCTTTCTTT. The chain recombines TRBV6-6 with TRBJ1-1; no firm D call. V lost 2 bases, J lost 1 base, and 8 bases lay in between. Germline V lookup: CDR1 MNHNY, CDR2 SVGAGI (reference sequence). The CDR3 spans 14 residues.

The chain has TRBV5-1 and TRBJ2-3; possible D gene TRBD1, 6 bases. The ends were cut back, 0 bases at V and 1 base at J, with 12 bases in the middle. Germline V gene data show CDR1 as SGHRS and CDR2 as YFSETQ. The CDR3 consists of 16 residues. The CDR3 region has the DNA TGCGCCAGCAGCTTGGAGTTGGGGGCAGGCACAGATACGCAGTATTTT. This translates into CASSLELGAGTDTQYF.

The gene calls are TRBV7-9 and TRBJ1-2; no reliable D call. Germline CDR1 and CDR2: SEHNR and FQNEAQ (reference sequence). This CDR3 comprises 14 residues. The germline V and J ends were trimmed by 1 base and 6 bases, with 12 bases remaining between them. CDR3 protein: CASSLGREINGYTF. For the CDR3, the DNA is TGTGCCAGCAGCTTAGGGAGGGAAATCAATGGCTACACCTTC.

This clone was observed once. The V and J genes are TRBV4-3 and TRBJ2-2; 12 bases fit TRBD2. The CDR3 spans 18 residues. V was pared by 3 bases and J by 0 bases, with 5 bases of the junction left unmatched. In germline, CDR1 is LGHNA, CDR2 YSLEER. CDR3 DNA: TGCGCCAGCAGCCAGGCGACTAGCGGGGGAACGAACACCGGGGAGCTGTTTTTT. Amino acids: CASSQATSGGTNTGELFF.

The CDR3 DNA reads TGTGCCATCAGTGGCGTGGGACAGGGGTTCGACGAGCAGTACTTC. As protein: CAISGVGQGFDEQYF. The V call is TRBV10-3, the J call TRBJ2-7, with 10 bases that match TRBD1. This CDR3 comprises 15 residues. Germline values: CDR1 ENHRY, CDR2 SYGVKD. The ends lost 4 bases at V and 5 bases at J; junction bases unmatched: 8.

A note on this clone: Mismatch with germline at one junction end may stem from a read error. This sequence joins TRBV7-7 and TRBJ2-5, with D possibly TRBD2 on 6 matching bases. Germline V lookup: CDR1 SSHAT, CDR2 FNYEAQ (reference sequence). The CDR3 has 13 residues. This CDR3 is CASSFGGLETQYF. The CDR3, as DNA: TGTGCTAGCAGCTTTGGAGGGCTGGAGACCCAGTACTTC.

The chain links TRBV7-2 to TRBJ2-1; 8 bases match TRBD2. The V and J ends lost 5 bases and 1 base, in that order; junction bases with no gene match: 7. The V gene's germline CDR1 is SGHTA and CDR2 FQGNSA. This CDR3 region has 16 residues. The CDR3 region is CASSPPGGRSYNEQFF. CDR3 DNA sequence: TGTGCCAGCAGCCCCCCAGGCGGGAGGTCCTACAATGAGCAGTTCTTC.

This chain links TRBV19 with TRBJ1-5, with D possibly TRBD1 on 5 matching bases. Trimming left V 4 bases short and J 7 bases short, with 14 bases between. The CDR3 is 14 amino acids. Germline loops: CDR1 LNHDA, CDR2 SQIVND (reference sequence). CDR3 nucleotides: TGTGCCAGTAGTAGCAGGGAAATGAGACAGCCCCAGCATTTT. It translates to CASSSREMRQPQHF.

The chain is built from TRBV28 and TRBJ2-1; 8 nucleotides match TRBD2. Germline CDR1 reads MDHEN; CDR2 reads SYDVKM. The CDR3 length is 12 residues. V lost 4 bases to trimming and J lost 9 bases; unmatched junction nucleotides: 2. The CDR3 is CASSSGRAEQFF. CDR3 bases: TGTGCCAGCAGTTCCGGGAGGGCTGAGCAGTTCTTC. The full variable domain, rest sourced from reference TRBV28 and TRBJ2-1, is DVKVTQSSRYLVKRTGEKVFLECVQDMDHENMFWYRQDPGLGLRLIYFSYDVKMKEKGDIPEGYSVSREKKERFSLILESASTNQTSMYLCASSSGRAEQFFGPGTRLTVL.

CDR3 region: CASSASERPQETQYF. The CDR3 region has the DNA TGTGCCAGCAGTGCCTCCGAGCGTCCCCAAGAGACCCAGTACTTC. V gene TRBV2 combines with J gene TRBJ2-5; D remains ambiguous. V shed 4 bases and J shed 1 base, with 13 bases lying between them. The CDR3 length is 15 residues. Germline CDR1 SNHLY, CDR2 FYNNEI.

The chain joins TRBV29-1 to TRBJ2-5; TRBD2 aligns across 13 bases. V shed 7 bases, J shed 5 bases, and the junction held 13 bases outside the gene matches. This CDR3 region has 16 residues. Germline assignment: CDR1 SQVTM and CDR2 ANQGSEA. DNA for the CDR3: TGCAGCGCAAATTTACTAGCGGGGGGGAGAGGGGAGACCCAGTACTTC. This codes for CSANLLAGGRGETQYF.

J is TRBJ2-2 and V is TRBV5-4; 8 bases agree with TRBD1. CDR3 length equals 15 residues. Losses at the gene ends were 2 bases for V and 7 bases for J; bases not matched to a gene: 7. Germline V gene sequence: CDR1 SGHNT, CDR2 YYREEE (reference sequence). CDR3 nucleotide sequence: TGTGCCAGCAGCTTAGACCAGGGGGCTATCGGGGAGCTGTTTTTT. It translates to CASSLDQGAIGELFF.

V is TRBV7-2 and J is TRBJ2-1, with 10 bases identical to TRBD1. The J segment lost 6 bases and the V segment lost 4 bases, leaving 6 bases of the junction unmatched. CDR3 length: 15 residues. Per the germline V gene, CDR1 is SGHTA and CDR2 is FQGNSA. The CDR3 sequence: CASSSRQGAVNEQFF. The DNA of the CDR3 is TGTGCCAGCAGCTCCCGACAGGGGGCGGTCAATGAGCAGTTCTTC.

J is TRBJ2-3 and V is TRBV27; 8 bases agree with TRBD2. The length of the CDR3 is 14 residues. From germline, CDR1 is MNHEY and CDR2 SMNVEV (reference sequence). With 3 bases clipped from V and 7 bases from J, the junction kept 6 bases outside the gene matches. CDR3 residues: CASSLGTSGYTQYF. CDR3 nucleotide sequence: TGTGCCAGCAGTTTGGGGACTAGTGGGTATACGCAGTATTTT.

The V call is TRBV6-5, the J call TRBJ1-6, with 8 bases that match TRBD1. Trimming at V came to 2 bases and at J to 9 bases, leaving 6 bases not matched to a gene. The germline CDR1 and CDR2 sequences are MNHEY and SVGAGI. The CDR3 is 15 amino acids. The CDR3 DNA reads as TGTGCCAGCAGTTACAGGGCAGGGGGCTTTTCACCCCTCCACTTT. Translating gives CASSYRAGGFSPLHF.

The V call is TRBV30, the J call TRBJ1-5; D ambiguous. CDR1 and CDR2 (germline): GTSNPN, SVGIG (reference sequence). This CDR3 is 14 amino acids long. Trimming removed 3 bases from V and 4 bases from J, with 13 bases in between. The CDR3 is CAWRVDGPNQPQHF. As DNA, the CDR3 is TGTGCCTGGAGAGTAGATGGGCCTAATCAGCCCCAGCATTTT.

The table lists this clone with a count of one. This sequence joins TRBV7-9 and TRBJ1-2, with 8 bases fitting TRBD1. CDR3 length: 13 residues. Per germline, CDR1 SEHNR and CDR2 FQNEAQ (reference sequence). V dropped 4 bases and J dropped 6; count of bases not matched to a gene: 4. CDR3 protein: CASSSGQGHGYTF. The CDR3 bases are TGTGCCAGCAGCTCCGGACAGGGTCATGGCTACACCTTC.

The chain is built from TRBV12-5 and TRBJ2-5, with 10 bases identical to TRBD2. CDR1 and CDR2 from the germline V gene are LGHNT and FRNRAP. The trim removed 4 bases at V and 2 bases at J, leaving 4 bases unmatched. The length of the CDR3 is 15 residues. The CDR3 is CASGSSGGLQETQYF. The CDR3 DNA reads TGTGCTAGTGGTTCTAGCGGGGGCCTACAAGAGACCCAGTACTTC.

The rearrangement uses TRBV13 and TRBJ1-3; D might be TRBD1 (6 bases). Germline assignment: CDR1 PRHDT and CDR2 FYEKMQ (reference sequence). V was cut by 3 bases and J by 9 bases, with 15 bases left in between. CDR3 length: 14 residues. DNA for the CDR3: TGTGCCAGCAGCTTGCGAGACAGGTTGGGCACCATATATTTT. It codes for CASSLRDRLGTIYF.

This chain uses TRBV19 with TRBJ1-5; 9 nucleotides agree with TRBD1. The CDR3 covers 19 residues. With 5 bases clipped from V and 2 bases from J, the junction kept 16 bases outside the gene matches. Germline V gene sequence: CDR1 LNHDA, CDR2 SQIVND (reference sequence). The CDR3 sequence is CASSQRTGDEGFGNQPQHF. The CDR3 coding sequence is TGTGCCAGTAGTCAGCGGACAGGGGACGAGGGTTTCGGCAATCAGCCCCAGCATTTT.

The CDR3 DNA sequence: TGTGCCAGCAGTGAGGGAGCCCCAAGATACTTCACAGAAGCTTTCTTT. Protein product: CASSEGAPRYFTEAFF. J is TRBJ1-1 and V is TRBV6-1; D is unclear. Trimming took off 3 bases at V and 8 bases at J, with 22 bases between the two ends. CDR1 and CDR2 from the germline V gene are MNHNS and SASEGT. The length of the CDR3 is 16 residues.